The T cell receptor (beta chain) described here comes from a study of T-cell memory formation after mild COVID-19. MiXCR was run by TCRdb on the 5' RACE reads, yielding one entry per CDR3 protein. The table lists 200,000 or so distinct CDR3 sequences, 18% of them singletons. Germline lookup yields CDR1 SGHVS and CDR2 FQNEAQ. Between the trimmed V and J ends, which lost 6 bases and 2 bases, there was a span of 17 bases. The CDR3 has 16 residues. This clonotype was observed a handful of times. Sequenced: PBMCs or a T cell subset sorted from them (not recorded which). The clonotype was recovered from an adult woman who had mild COVID-19 (a few samples of this study predate the infection). Cell type and time point are not known. V gene TRBV7-8 combines with J gene TRBJ1-5; the D gene is possibly TRBD1 (6 bases). This CDR3 reads CASRAGAQGGNQPQHF. CDR3 sequence (DNA): TGTGCCAGCAGAGCGGGGGCGCAGGGAGGCAATCAGCCCCAGCATTTT.